This TCR beta chain came from a study of cytomegalovirus exposure and HLA in healthy donors. Study-wide findings and caveats: Sequence variants that were highly shared formed a cluster that was likely a sequencing artifact. Using the classifier, cytomegalovirus status was reportedly diagnosed with high specificity and sensitivity.

It was with 60 Vbeta and 13 Jbeta primers that the PCR ran. TCRdb keeps only in-frame clones here, not all; method: immunoSEQ multiplex PCR. The sample yields more than 130,000 clones, about 78% seen once. Worth noting for this clone: Its antigen remains unknown.

The sequenced sample consisted of PBMCs. The TCR comes from a man younger than 35 in good health and CMV-seronegative.

CDR3 sequence reads: CASSPRGNQETQYF. The CDR3 region has the DNA TGTGCCAGCTCACCGCGGGGGAACCAAGAGACCCAGTACTTC. This chain links TRBV18 with TRBJ2-5, with 7 positions matching TRBD2. This CDR3 region has 14 residues. V dropped 3 bases and J dropped 0; count of bases not matched to a gene: 1. From germline, CDR1 is KGHSH and CDR2 LQKENI.